Sequencing of this TCR beta chain was carried out in a study of blood T cell repertoires in COVID-19. The wider study: Italy, Spain and the United States were the sources of the convalescent and acute COVID-19 samples.

Under the authors' procedure: Estimation of nucleated cell counts was performed using reference gene primer amplification. This table comes from immunoSEQ multiplex PCR, and its TCRdb copy is limited to in-frame clones, with some not included. V, J and clone size reflect that table, while D and trimming were determined from the DNA. The repertoire holds around 67,000 clones, with 82% as singletons. Sequenced input: peripheral blood. This receptor was taken from a man older than 75 with active COVID-19.

The CDR3 spells CASSPPAGLAGVSETQYF. DNA of the CDR3: TGTGCCAGCTCACCACCTGCGGGACTAGCGGGAGTCTCAGAGACCCAGTACTTC. The gene calls are TRBV18 and TRBJ2-5, with 14 bases matching TRBD2. In germline, CDR1 is KGHSH, CDR2 LQKENI. This CDR3 region has 18 residues. Unmatched junction bases numbered 7, after V lost 0 bases and J lost 4 bases.